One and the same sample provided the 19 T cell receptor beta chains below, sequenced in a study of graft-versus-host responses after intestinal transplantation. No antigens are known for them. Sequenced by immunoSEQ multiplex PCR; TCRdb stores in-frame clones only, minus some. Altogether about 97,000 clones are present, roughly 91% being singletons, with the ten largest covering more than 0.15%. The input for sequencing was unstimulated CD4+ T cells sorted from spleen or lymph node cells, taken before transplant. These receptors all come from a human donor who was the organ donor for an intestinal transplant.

The CDR3 nucleotides are TGTGCCAGCAGCGTAGGCACGGCGGGCGGAGAAAAACTGTTTTTT. It translates to CASSVGTAGGEKLFF. The V and J genes are TRBV9 and TRBJ1-4; D is unclear. Germline-derived CDR1 and CDR2 are SGDLS and YYNGEE. CDR3 length: 15 residues. The germline V and J ends were trimmed by 0 bases and 8 bases, with 14 bases remaining between them.

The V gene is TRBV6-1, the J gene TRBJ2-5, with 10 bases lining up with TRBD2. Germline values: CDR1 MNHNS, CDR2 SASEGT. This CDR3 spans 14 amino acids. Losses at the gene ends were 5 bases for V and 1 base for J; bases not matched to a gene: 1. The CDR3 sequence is CASSSGGAQETQYF. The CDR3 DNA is TGTGCCAGCAGTAGCGGGGGGGCCCAAGAGACCCAGTACTTC.

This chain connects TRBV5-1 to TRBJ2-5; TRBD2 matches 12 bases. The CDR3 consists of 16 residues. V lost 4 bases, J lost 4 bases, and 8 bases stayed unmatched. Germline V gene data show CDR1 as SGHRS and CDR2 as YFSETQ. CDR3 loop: CASSLLAGGKGETQYF. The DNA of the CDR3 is TGCGCCAGCAGCCTACTAGCGGGGGGAAAAGGAGAGACCCAGTACTTC.

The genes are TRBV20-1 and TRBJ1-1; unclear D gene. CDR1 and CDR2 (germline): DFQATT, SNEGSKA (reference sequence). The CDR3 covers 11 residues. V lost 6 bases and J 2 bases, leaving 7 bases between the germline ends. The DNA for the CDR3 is TGCAGTGCCCAGGATAACACTGAAGCTTTCTTT. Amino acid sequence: CSAQDNTEAFF.

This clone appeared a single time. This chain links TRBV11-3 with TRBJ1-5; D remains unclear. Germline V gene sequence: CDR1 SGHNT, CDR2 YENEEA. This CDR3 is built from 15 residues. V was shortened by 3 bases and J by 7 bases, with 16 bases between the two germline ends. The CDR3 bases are TGTGCCAGCAGCTTCCCCGTGGAGGTGCGGCAGCCCCAGCATTTT. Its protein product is CASSFPVEVRQPQHF.

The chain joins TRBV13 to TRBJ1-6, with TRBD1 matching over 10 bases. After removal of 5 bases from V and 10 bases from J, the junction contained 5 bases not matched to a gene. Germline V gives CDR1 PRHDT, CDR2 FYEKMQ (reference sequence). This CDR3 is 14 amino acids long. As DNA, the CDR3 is TGTGCCAGCAGCCGCGGACAGGGGGGATCACCCCTCCACTTT. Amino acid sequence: CASSRGQGGSPLHF.

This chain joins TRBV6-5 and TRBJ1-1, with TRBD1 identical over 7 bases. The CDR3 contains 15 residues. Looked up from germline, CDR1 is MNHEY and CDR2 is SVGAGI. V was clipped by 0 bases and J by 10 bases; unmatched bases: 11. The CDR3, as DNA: TGTGCCAGCAGTTACTCGAGGACAGGTGGGGTCGGAGCTTTCTTT. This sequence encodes CASSYSRTGGVGAFF.

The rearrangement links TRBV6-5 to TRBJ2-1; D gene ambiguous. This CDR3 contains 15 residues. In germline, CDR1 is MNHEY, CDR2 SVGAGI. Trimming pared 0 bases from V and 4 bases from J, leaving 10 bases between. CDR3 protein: CASSYSPTPYNEQFF. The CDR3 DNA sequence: TGTGCCAGCAGTTACTCGCCAACACCATACAATGAGCAGTTCTTC.

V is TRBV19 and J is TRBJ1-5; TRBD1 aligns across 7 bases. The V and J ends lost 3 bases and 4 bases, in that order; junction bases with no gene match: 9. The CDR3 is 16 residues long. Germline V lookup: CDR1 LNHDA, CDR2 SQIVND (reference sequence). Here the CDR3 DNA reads TGTGCCAGTAGTATGGTGCGGCGGGACAGAAATCAGCCCCAGCATTTT. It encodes CASSMVRRDRNQPQHF.

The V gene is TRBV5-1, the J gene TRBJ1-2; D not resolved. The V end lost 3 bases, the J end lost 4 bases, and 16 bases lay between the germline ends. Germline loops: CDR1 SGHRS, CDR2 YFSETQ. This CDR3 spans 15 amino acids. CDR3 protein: CASSSAAPNLYGYTF. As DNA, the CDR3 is TGCGCCAGCAGCTCGGCGGCTCCCAACCTCTATGGCTACACCTTC.

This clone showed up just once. CDR3 in amino acids: CASSVSTLLQGEQYF. CDR3 sequence (DNA): TGTGCCAGCAGCGTCTCGACATTGCTACAAGGCGAGCAGTACTTC. The chain recombines TRBV9 with TRBJ2-7, with D hard to call. This CDR3 region has 15 residues. The germline CDR1 and CDR2 sequences are SGDLS and YYNGEE. V was clipped by 2 bases and J by 6 bases, with 18 bases between them.

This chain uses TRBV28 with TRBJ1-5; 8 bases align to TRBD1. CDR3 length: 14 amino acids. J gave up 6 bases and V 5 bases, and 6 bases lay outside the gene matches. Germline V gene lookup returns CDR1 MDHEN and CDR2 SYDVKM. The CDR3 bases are TGTGCCAGCAGTAACATACAGGGGGGTCAGCCCCAGCATTTT. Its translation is CASSNIQGGQPQHF.

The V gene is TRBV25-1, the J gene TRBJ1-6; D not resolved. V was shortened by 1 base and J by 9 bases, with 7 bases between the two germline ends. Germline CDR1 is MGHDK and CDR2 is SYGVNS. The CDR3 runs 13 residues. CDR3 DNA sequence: TGTGCCAGCAGTGAATTGGAGGGTTCACCCCTCCACTTT. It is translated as CASSELEGSPLHF.

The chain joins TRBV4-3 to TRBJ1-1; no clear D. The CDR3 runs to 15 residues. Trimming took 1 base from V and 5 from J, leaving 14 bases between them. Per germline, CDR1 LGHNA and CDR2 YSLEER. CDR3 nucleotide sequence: TGCGCCAGCAGCCAAGGCGTCGTAAGAGGGACTGAAGCTTTCTTT. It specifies CASSQGVVRGTEAFF.

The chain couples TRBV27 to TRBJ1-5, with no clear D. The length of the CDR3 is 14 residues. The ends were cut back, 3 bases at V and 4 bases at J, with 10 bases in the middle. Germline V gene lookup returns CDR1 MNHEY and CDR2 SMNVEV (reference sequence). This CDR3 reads CASSFGRKNQPQHF. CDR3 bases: TGTGCCAGCAGTTTTGGGCGTAAAAATCAGCCCCAGCATTTT.

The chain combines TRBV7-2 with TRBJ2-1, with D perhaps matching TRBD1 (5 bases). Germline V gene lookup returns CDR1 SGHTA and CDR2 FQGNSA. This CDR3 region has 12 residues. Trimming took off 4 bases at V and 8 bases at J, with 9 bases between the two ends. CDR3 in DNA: TGTGCCAGCAGCTGGCAGGGCGATGAGCAGTTCTTC. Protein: CASSWQGDEQFF.

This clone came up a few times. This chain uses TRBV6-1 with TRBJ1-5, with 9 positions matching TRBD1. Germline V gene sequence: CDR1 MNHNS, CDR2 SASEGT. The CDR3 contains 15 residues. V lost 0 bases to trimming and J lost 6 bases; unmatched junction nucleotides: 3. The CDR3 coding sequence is TGTGCCAGCAGTGAAGCCACAGGGGGCTTTCAGCCCCAGCATTTT. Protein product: CASSEATGGFQPQHF.

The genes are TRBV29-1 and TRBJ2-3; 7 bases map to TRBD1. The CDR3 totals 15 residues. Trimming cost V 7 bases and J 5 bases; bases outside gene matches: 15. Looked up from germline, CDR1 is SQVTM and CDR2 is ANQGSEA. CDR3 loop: CSANPRRRGQDTQYF. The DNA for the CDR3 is TGCAGCGCTAACCCCCGGCGTAGGGGGCAAGATACGCAGTATTTT.

CDR3 in amino acids: CASSQGSGQLYGYTF. DNA of the CDR3: TGTGCCAGCAGCCAAGGGTCCGGACAGCTGTATGGCTACACCTTC. The V call is TRBV14, the J call TRBJ1-2, with a weak D call TRBD1 (6 bases). The CDR3 sequence is 15 residues long. Trimming took 1 base from V and 5 from J, leaving 14 bases between them. Germline-derived CDR1 and CDR2 are SGHDN and FVKESK.